These 29 T cell receptor beta chains came from one sample sequenced in a study of radiation and T cells in renal cell carcinoma. The method was immunoSEQ multiplex PCR; TCRdb's version includes in-frame clones alone and lacks a portion of them. The sample yields tens of thousands of clones, around 80% seen once. Time point denoted: blood 2 weeks post-SBRT. As to treatment: 15 Gy SBRT to primary tumor, nephrectomy 4 weeks later. Sequenced material: blood, taken from a patient whose treatment included radiotherapy and nephrectomy. These receptor sequences come from a man aged 55-75 years with renal cell carcinoma.

The genes are TRBV7-2 and TRBJ2-5, with 12 bases identical to TRBD2. The CDR3 extends over 14 amino acids. After removal of 5 bases from V and 7 bases from J, the junction contained 5 bases not matched to a gene. Germline V lookup: CDR1 SGHTA, CDR2 FQGNSA. The CDR3 DNA reads as TGTGCCAGCAGCAAGGGACTAGCGGGTGGGACCCAGTACTTC. Its protein product is CASSKGLAGGTQYF.

The V gene is TRBV6-6, the J gene TRBJ1-3; 9 bases line up with TRBD1. CDR1 and CDR2 (germline): MNHNY, SVGAGI (reference sequence). Losses at the gene ends were 6 bases for V and 4 bases for J; bases not matched to a gene: 10. The CDR3 totals 16 residues. CDR3 nucleotide sequence: TGTGCCAGCAGGGACCGGGGACAGGGCACGGGAAACACCATATATTTT. Protein: CASRDRGQGTGNTIYF.

The CDR3, as DNA: TGTGCCAGCGGGAGGGCCTTGCCCGGGGAGCTGTTTTTT. Amino acid sequence: CASGRALPGELFF. V and J are TRBV11-2 and TRBJ2-2; 7 bases agree with TRBD2. CDR1 is SGHAT, CDR2 FQNNGV, per germline. The CDR3 is 13 amino acids. Trimming cost V 8 bases and J 6 bases; bases outside gene matches: 6.

The J gene is TRBJ2-7, the V gene TRBV30; 8 bases line up with TRBD2. The V gene's germline CDR1 is GTSNPN and CDR2 SVGIG (reference sequence). The trim removed 2 bases at V and 4 bases at J, leaving 7 bases unmatched. The CDR3 covers 14 residues. The CDR3 protein is CAWSLPGGGYEQYF. CDR3 DNA sequence: TGTGCCTGGAGTCTCCCGGGGGGGGGTTACGAGCAGTACTTC.

This clone was seen a single time. The chain couples TRBV10-3 to TRBJ2-3, with D perhaps matching TRBD2 (6 bases). This CDR3 has 15 amino acids. V was trimmed by 8 bases and J by 2 bases, leaving 17 bases between them. The germline V gene encodes CDR1 ENHRY and CDR2 SYGVKD. The CDR3: CAIGPGTSLTDTQYF. The CDR3 nucleotides read TGTGCCATCGGTCCCGGCACTAGCCTCACAGATACGCAGTATTTT.

The chain recombines TRBV10-1 with TRBJ2-1; unclear D gene. Germline CDR1 is WNHNN and CDR2 is SYGVQD (reference sequence). The CDR3 totals 14 residues. Trimming pared 0 bases from V and 9 bases from J, leaving 12 bases between. CDR3: CASSESTLFPEQFF. The CDR3, as DNA: TGCGCCAGCAGTGAGTCGACACTATTCCCTGAGCAGTTCTTC.

The chain is built from TRBV25-1 and TRBJ1-5, with D hard to call. Germline V lookup: CDR1 MGHDK, CDR2 SYGVNS. This CDR3 spans 13 amino acids. V lost 4 bases and J lost 6, with 10 bases in between. CDR3 nucleotide sequence: TGTGCCAGCAGTGGGGCGACTTTTCAGCCCCAGCATTTT. This codes for CASSGATFQPQHF.

This clone was seen only a few times. The gene calls are TRBV4-1 and TRBJ2-2; 9 nucleotides agree with TRBD2. V trimming: 1 base; J trimming: 7 bases; junction bases outside the gene matches: 16. The CDR3 covers 19 residues. Per germline, CDR1 MGHRA and CDR2 YSYEKL. The CDR3: CASSQGLADMGWLGGELFF. CDR3 coding DNA: TGCGCCAGCAGCCAAGGACTAGCGGATATGGGATGGTTGGGCGGGGAGCTGTTTTTT.

The rearrangement joins TRBV5-5 to TRBJ1-4; unclear D gene. Trimming left V 0 bases short and J 5 bases short, with 8 bases between. CDR3 length: 14 residues. The germline CDR1 and CDR2 sequences are SGHKS and YYEKEE (reference sequence). This chain's CDR3 is CASSLATPNEKLFF. The DNA for the CDR3 is TGTGCCAGCAGCTTGGCGACACCAAATGAAAAACTGTTTTTT.

This chain uses TRBV11-2 with TRBJ1-3, with D unclear. The V end was cut by 1 base, the J end by 5 bases, with 6 bases between. The CDR3 spans 13 residues. Looked up from germline, CDR1 is SGHAT and CDR2 is FQNNGV. The CDR3 loop is CASSLAGRNTIYF. CDR3 DNA sequence: TGTGCCAGCAGCTTAGCAGGCCGAAACACCATATATTTT.

This chain joins TRBV9 and TRBJ2-1, with a weak D call TRBD1 (5 bases). The ends were cut back, 0 bases at V and 9 bases at J, with 10 bases in the middle. Germline CDR1 and CDR2: SGDLS and YYNGEE. This CDR3 is 13 amino acids long. This CDR3 is CASSVGGTTEQFF. The CDR3 DNA is TGTGCCAGCAGCGTAGGGGGCACTACTGAGCAGTTCTTC.

This chain uses TRBV28 with TRBJ1-2; 7 bases map to TRBD1. The CDR3 covers 15 residues. The ends lost 3 bases at V and 2 bases at J; junction bases unmatched: 6. The V gene's germline CDR1 is MDHEN and CDR2 SYDVKM. The CDR3 sequence: CASSFQGGINYGYTF. The CDR3 DNA sequence: TGTGCCAGCAGTTTTCAGGGGGGGATCAACTATGGCTACACCTTC.

The chain links TRBV30 to TRBJ2-1; TRBD1 matches 7 bases. Germline V gene data show CDR1 as GTSNPN and CDR2 as SVGIG (reference sequence). The length of the CDR3 is 13 residues. With 1 base clipped from V and 5 bases from J, the junction kept 2 bases outside the gene matches. CDR3 sequence (DNA): TGTGCCTGGAGTGGACAGGGTAACAATGAGCAGTTCTTC. Its protein product is CAWSGQGNNEQFF.

This clone was seen once. The gene calls are TRBV6-1 and TRBJ2-1, with D perhaps matching TRBD1 (6 bases). CDR1 is MNHNS and CDR2 is SASEGT in the germline V gene. The V end lost 6 bases, the J end lost 6 bases, and 6 bases lay between the germline ends. The CDR3 contains 11 residues. For the CDR3, the DNA is TGTGCCAGCAGAGGGGGCAATGAGCAGTTCTTC. Encoded protein: CASRGGNEQFF.

This clone occurred a few times. The chain has TRBV30 and TRBJ2-1; D might be TRBD2 (6 bases). With 0 bases removed from V and 7 bases from J, the gap between germline ends came to 7 bases. CDR1 GTSNPN and CDR2 SVGIG come from the germline V gene (reference sequence). This CDR3 is 12 amino acids long. The CDR3 here is CAWSVRGNEQFF. The DNA for the CDR3 is TGTGCCTGGAGTGTACGGGGGAATGAGCAGTTCTTC.

The chain employs TRBV2 and TRBJ2-1; 9 bases line up with TRBD1. The CDR3 is 15 amino acids. V dropped 4 bases and J dropped 10; count of bases not matched to a gene: 11. Looked up from germline, CDR1 is SNHLY and CDR2 is FYNNEI. The CDR3 sequence is CASSGVPGQGKEQFF. CDR3 nucleotide sequence: TGTGCCAGCAGTGGAGTCCCGGGACAGGGTAAGGAGCAGTTCTTC.

The rearrangement uses TRBV6-6 and TRBJ1-1; tentatively, D is TRBD1 (6 bases). CDR1 and CDR2 from the germline V gene are MNHNY and SVGAGI (reference sequence). V was trimmed by 6 bases and J by 1 base, leaving 12 bases between them. The CDR3 is made up of 14 amino acids. Here the CDR3 reads CASSTRTANTEAFF. DNA of the CDR3: TGTGCCAGCAGCACCAGGACAGCGAACACTGAAGCTTTCTTT.

The chain combines TRBV2 with TRBJ2-5; unclear D gene. Looked up from germline, CDR1 is SNHLY and CDR2 is FYNNEI. V was clipped by 6 bases and J by 1 base, with 15 bases between them. This CDR3 has 15 amino acids. In DNA form, the CDR3 reads TGTGCCAGCAGGAAAGACACACAGATCCAAGAGACCCAGTACTTC. Its translation is CASRKDTQIQETQYF.

The chain recombines TRBV6-1 with TRBJ2-2; D perhaps matches TRBD1 (6 bases). CDR1 MNHNS and CDR2 SASEGT come from the germline V gene. V was trimmed by 6 bases and J by 3 bases, leaving 11 bases between them. This CDR3 has 14 residues. The CDR3 here is CASSPQGYTGELFF. The DNA of the CDR3 is TGTGCCAGCAGCCCGCAGGGGTACACCGGGGAGCTGTTTTTT.

The gene calls are TRBV29-1 and TRBJ1-3; D not certain. The CDR3 is made up of 13 amino acids. V was pared by 4 bases and J by 3 bases, with 10 bases between. CDR1 is SQVTM and CDR2 is ANQGSEA in the germline V gene. The CDR3 loop reads CSVARLDGNTIYF. CDR3 nucleotides: TGCAGCGTTGCCCGCTTAGATGGAAACACCATATATTTT.

The chain employs TRBV5-1 and TRBJ2-7, with 8 bases aligning to TRBD2. J lost 1 base, V lost 3 bases, and 3 bases had no gene match. This CDR3 contains 14 residues. Germline CDR1 is SGHRS and CDR2 is YFSETQ. In DNA, the CDR3 is TGCGCCAGCAGCTCGAGCGGGGGATCCTACGAGCAGTACTTC. This translates into CASSSSGGSYEQYF.

CDR3: CASSLLPRDTQYF. For the CDR3, the DNA is TGTGCCAGCAGTTTACTACCCAGGGATACGCAGTATTTT. This chain connects TRBV27 to TRBJ2-3; D is undetermined. Germline loops: CDR1 MNHEY, CDR2 SMNVEV (reference sequence). The CDR3 covers 13 residues. V was clipped by 2 bases and J by 6 bases, with 9 bases between them.

V gene TRBV7-8 combines with J gene TRBJ1-1, with D tentatively TRBD1 (5 bases). V shed 5 bases and J shed 0 bases, with 16 bases lying between them. Germline V CDR1 and CDR2: SGHVS, FQNEAQ. This CDR3 has 16 residues. The CDR3, as DNA: TGTGCCAGCAGCCCGCACACCGGGACGGTGAACACTGAAGCTTTCTTT. Translating it yields CASSPHTGTVNTEAFF.

This clone was seen a handful of times. The CDR3 loop is CASTPYTGVVTEAFF. The CDR3 DNA reads TGTGCCAGCACACCCTACACAGGGGTGGTCACTGAAGCTTTCTTT. V and J are TRBV4-2 and TRBJ1-1, with 7 positions matching TRBD1. The CDR3 covers 15 residues. After removal of 7 bases from V and 4 bases from J, the junction contained 12 bases not matched to a gene. From germline, CDR1 is LGHNA and CDR2 YNFKEQ.

This clone was seen only a few times. The chain is built from TRBV30 and TRBJ2-6, with D possibly TRBD1 on 5 matching bases. The germline V and J ends were trimmed by 4 bases and 4 bases, with 11 bases remaining between them. The CDR3 runs 14 residues. CDR1 and CDR2 (germline): GTSNPN, SVGIG (reference sequence). CDR3 residues: CAWTVGVGANVLTF. In DNA, the CDR3 is TGTGCCTGGACTGTAGGGGTGGGGGCCAACGTCCTGACTTTC.

The J gene is TRBJ1-1, the V gene TRBV5-1; D is uncertain. The V end was cut by 3 bases, the J end by 4 bases, with 19 bases between. CDR3 length: 16 residues. The germline gives CDR1 SGHRS, CDR2 YFSETQ. CDR3 coding DNA: TGCGCCAGCAGCTGGACGTCACAGCGGGCGGTCACTGAAGCTTTCTTT. It specifies CASSWTSQRAVTEAFF.

The chain combines TRBV4-3 with TRBJ1-4; 9 nucleotides match TRBD1. The length of the CDR3 is 14 residues. The junction had 4 bases not matched to a gene; V was cut back by 3 bases and J by 8 bases. The germline V gene encodes CDR1 LGHNA and CDR2 YSLEER. DNA of the CDR3: TGCGCCAGCAGCCAGGACAGGGGTTTCGAAAAACTGTTTTTT. Translated, it gives CASSQDRGFEKLFF.

The gene calls are TRBV9 and TRBJ2-3, with TRBD2 matching over 9 bases. The CDR3 loop spans 17 amino acids. Germline CDR1 and CDR2: SGDLS and YYNGEE. Trimming took 0 bases from V and 1 from J; bases not matched to a gene: 6. The CDR3 DNA reads TGTGCCAGCAGCGTAGAGGGAGCGGGGGGACGCACAGATACGCAGTATTTT. It translates to CASSVEGAGGRTDTQYF.

In its sample, this clone was seen a few times. The rearrangement joins TRBV6-6 to TRBJ2-3; 12 bases are a match to TRBD2. The V and J ends lost 6 bases and 0 bases, in that order; junction bases with no gene match: 4. CDR1 and CDR2 (germline): MNHNY, SVGAGI (reference sequence). This CDR3 has 16 residues. CDR3 bases: TGTGCCAGCAGCCGGACTAGCGGGGCTAGCACAGATACGCAGTATTTT. It codes for CASSRTSGASTDTQYF.